These T cell receptor beta chains were read from a single sample in a study of T cells after yellow fever vaccination. From the 5' RACE reads, TCRdb called clonotypes with MiXCR, one entry per CDR3 protein. The sample holds some 200,000 distinct CDR3 sequences, roughly 9.6% seen once. The sequenced sample was CD8+ T cells sorted from PBMCs, obtained 15 days after the yellow fever booster vaccination. These receptors were taken from a man between 18 and 35 years old who received the YFV17D yellow fever vaccine. CDR3s include the opening cysteine and the closing phenylalanine or tryptophan. A D gene is named only where the DNA matches it firmly. Where a row states a size, it is once, few, many or the class of an expanded clone; other rows omit it.

J gene: TRBJ2-4
clone size: few
V gene: TRBV13
D gene: NA
CDR3 protein: CASTDRRGLAKNIQYF
CDR3 DNA: TGTGCCAGCACCGACCGAAGAGGTTTAGCCAAAAACATTCAGTACTTC

J gene: TRBJ1-1
clone size: NA
V gene: TRBV5-6
D gene: NA
CDR3 protein: CASSFRPGGAEAFF
CDR3 DNA: TGTGCCAGCAGCTTTCGACCCGGTGGGGCTGAAGCTTTCTTT

J gene: TRBJ1-1
clone size: few
V gene: TRBV4-1
D gene: NA
CDR3 protein: CASSQDEDTEAFF
CDR3 DNA: TGCGCCAGCAGCCAAGATGAGGACACTGAAGCTTTCTTT

J gene: TRBJ2-1
clone size: few
V gene: TRBV7-9
D gene: NA
CDR3 protein: CASSLPGAFNEQFF
CDR3 DNA: TGTGCCAGCAGCTTACCAGGGGCGTTCAATGAGCAGTTCTTC

J gene: TRBJ2-2
clone size: many
V gene: TRBV4-3
D gene: TRBD2
CDR3 protein: CASSQEVAGAGELFF
CDR3 DNA: TGTGCCAGCAGCCAAGAGGTAGCGGGGGCCGGGGAGCTGTTTTTT

J gene: TRBJ2-1
clone size: few
V gene: TRBV7-2
D gene: NA
CDR3 protein: CASSPVGRMVF
CDR3 DNA: TGTGCCAGCAGCCCCGTCGGGCGAATGGTCTTC

J gene: TRBJ2-7
clone size: NA
V gene: TRBV11-2
D gene: TRBD1
CDR3 protein: CASRPGTGSIEQYF
CDR3 DNA: TGTGCCAGCAGGCCCGGGACAGGGTCGATCGAGCAGTACTTC

J gene: TRBJ2-1
clone size: few
V gene: TRBV7-2
D gene: TRBD2
CDR3 protein: CASSSGTSGGWMDEQFF
CDR3 DNA: TGTGCCAGCAGTTCTGGGACTAGCGGGGGATGGATGGATGAGCAGTTCTTC

J gene: TRBJ1-2
clone size: NA
V gene: TRBV11-1
D gene: TRBD1
CDR3 protein: CASSLSGQGLGYTF
CDR3 DNA: TGTGCCAGCAGCTTATCGGGACAGGGGCTGGGCTACACCTTC

J gene: TRBJ1-1
clone size: NA
V gene: TRBV5-1
D gene: NA
CDR3 protein: CASSFRGTEAFF
CDR3 DNA: TGCGCCAGCAGCTTCCGGGGGACTGAAGCTTTCTTT

J gene: TRBJ2-3
clone size: NA
V gene: TRBV19
D gene: TRBD2
CDR3 protein: CASEPTGGGYTDTQYF
CDR3 DNA: TGTGCCAGCGAGCCAACGGGGGGAGGTTACACAGATACGCAGTATTTT

J gene: TRBJ1-1
clone size: few
V gene: TRBV6-5
D gene: NA
CDR3 protein: CASRTGLGNTEAFF
CDR3 DNA: TGTGCCAGCAGGACAGGTTTGGGGAACACTGAAGCTTTCTTT

J gene: TRBJ1-1
clone size: NA
V gene: TRBV27
D gene: NA
CDR3 protein: CASSLSGTHTEAFF
CDR3 DNA: TGTGCCAGCAGTTTATCGGGGACTCACACTGAAGCTTTCTTT

J gene: TRBJ2-1
clone size: many
V gene: TRBV7-9
D gene: TRBD2
CDR3 protein: CASSHALAGMYNEQFF
CDR3 DNA: TGTGCCAGCAGCCACGCCCTAGCGGGAATGTACAATGAGCAGTTCTTC

J gene: TRBJ1-5
clone size: few
V gene: TRBV14
D gene: TRBD1
CDR3 protein: CASSTGRTGYRGSNQPQHF
CDR3 DNA: TGTGCCAGCAGCACCGGTAGGACAGGGTACAGGGGGAGCAATCAGCCCCAGCATTTT

J gene: TRBJ1-2
clone size: many
V gene: TRBV19
D gene: NA
CDR3 protein: CASSMTGNSGYTF
CDR3 DNA: TGTGCCAGTAGTATGACCGGGAATTCTGGCTACACCTTC

J gene: TRBJ2-5
clone size: NA
V gene: TRBV9
D gene: NA
CDR3 protein: CASSDDGGQETQYF
CDR3 DNA: TGTGCCAGCAGCGACGATGGGGGGCAAGAGACCCAGTACTTC

J gene: TRBJ2-1
clone size: few
V gene: TRBV2
D gene: TRBD2
CDR3 protein: CASATGTSVFNEQFF
CDR3 DNA: TGTGCCAGCGCAACCGGGACTAGCGTCTTCAATGAGCAGTTCTTC

J gene: TRBJ2-1
clone size: many
V gene: TRBV15
D gene: TRBD1
CDR3 protein: CATRTTGSNEQFF
CDR3 DNA: TGTGCCACCAGGACGACAGGGAGCAATGAGCAGTTCTTC

J gene: TRBJ2-3
clone size: NA
V gene: TRBV11-2
D gene: NA
CDR3 protein: CASSQRGPASTDTQYF
CDR3 DNA: TGTGCCAGTAGCCAAAGGGGCCCGGCTAGCACAGATACGCAGTATTTT

J gene: TRBJ2-1
clone size: few
V gene: TRBV5-6
D gene: TRBD1
CDR3 protein: CASSSPGPTGGVGNEQFF
CDR3 DNA: TGTGCCAGCAGCTCCCCCGGGCCCACAGGGGGTGTTGGGAATGAGCAGTTCTTC

J gene: TRBJ2-5
clone size: few
V gene: TRBV4-1
D gene: NA
CDR3 protein: CASSQGAGVETQYF
CDR3 DNA: TGCGCCAGCAGCCAAGGGGCAGGGGTAGAGACCCAGTACTTC

J gene: TRBJ2-3
clone size: NA
V gene: TRBV5-1
D gene: NA
CDR3 protein: CASSWGGHDRDTQYF
CDR3 DNA: TGCGCCAGCAGCTGGGGGGGACACGACAGGGATACGCAGTATTTT

J gene: TRBJ2-1
clone size: many
V gene: TRBV5-1
D gene: NA
CDR3 protein: CASSYSAGSYEQFF
CDR3 DNA: TGCGCCAGCAGCTATTCGGCGGGTAGCTATGAGCAGTTCTTC

J gene: TRBJ1-5
clone size: few
V gene: TRBV18
D gene: TRBD1
CDR3 protein: CASSPIRTGTDNQPQHF
CDR3 DNA: TGTGCCAGCTCACCAATCCGGACAGGGACAGACAATCAGCCCCAGCATTTT

J gene: TRBJ1-2
clone size: few
V gene: TRBV9
D gene: NA
CDR3 protein: CASSPPTANYGYTF
CDR3 DNA: TGTGCCAGCAGCCCCCCGACAGCTAACTATGGCTACACCTTC

J gene: TRBJ1-4
clone size: few
V gene: TRBV4-1
D gene: NA
CDR3 protein: CASSHLWEGVREKLFF
CDR3 DNA: TGCGCCAGCAGCCACCTATGGGAAGGGGTCCGTGAAAAACTGTTTTTT

J gene: TRBJ2-1
clone size: few
V gene: TRBV29-1
D gene: TRBD1
CDR3 protein: CSVEETGGSVQFF
CDR3 DNA: TGCAGCGTTGAAGAAACAGGGGGCTCGGTACAGTTCTTC

J gene: TRBJ2-1
clone size: NA
V gene: TRBV29-1
D gene: TRBD1
CDR3 protein: CSVLDRVAYNEQFF
CDR3 DNA: TGCAGCGTTCTTGACAGGGTAGCCTACAATGAGCAGTTCTTC

J gene: TRBJ2-1
clone size: few
V gene: TRBV11-3
D gene: NA
CDR3 protein: CASSLGSGGEQFF
CDR3 DNA: TGTGCCAGCAGCTTAGGGTCTGGGGGTGAGCAGTTCTTC

J gene: TRBJ1-1
clone size: many
V gene: TRBV9
D gene: TRBD1
CDR3 protein: CASSVEGDRGPNTEAFF
CDR3 DNA: TGTGCCAGCAGCGTAGAGGGCGACAGGGGGCCGAACACTGAAGCTTTCTTT

J gene: TRBJ2-1
clone size: NA
V gene: TRBV7-3
D gene: NA
CDR3 protein: CASSISPGAGEQFF
CDR3 DNA: TGTGCCAGCAGCATATCCCCGGGGGCTGGGGAGCAGTTCTTC

J gene: TRBJ2-5
clone size: few
V gene: TRBV5-1
D gene: NA
CDR3 protein: CASSPGQKETQYF
CDR3 DNA: TGCGCCAGCAGCCCCGGACAGAAAGAGACCCAGTACTTC

J gene: TRBJ2-5
clone size: few
V gene: TRBV13
D gene: TRBD2
CDR3 protein: CASSNRSGGETQYF
CDR3 DNA: TGTGCCAGCAGCAACAGGAGCGGGGGAGAGACCCAGTACTTC

J gene: TRBJ2-2
clone size: NA
V gene: TRBV10-3
D gene: NA
CDR3 protein: CAISDVPGQNTGELFF
CDR3 DNA: TGTGCCATCAGTGACGTGCCGGGACAAAATACCGGGGAGCTGTTTTTT

J gene: TRBJ1-1
clone size: many
V gene: TRBV11-3
D gene: TRBD1
CDR3 protein: CASSSRGQGVTEAFF
CDR3 DNA: TGTGCCAGCAGCTCTCGGGGACAGGGGGTCACTGAAGCTTTCTTT

J gene: TRBJ2-1
clone size: few
V gene: TRBV20-1
D gene: NA
CDR3 protein: CSARVTTLNEQFF
CDR3 DNA: TGCAGTGCTAGGGTGACCACGTTAAATGAGCAGTTCTTC

J gene: TRBJ1-2
clone size: many
V gene: TRBV4-3
D gene: NA
CDR3 protein: CASSQDTGSLYGYTF
CDR3 DNA: TGCGCCAGCAGCCAAGATACAGGGTCTTTGTATGGCTACACCTTC

J gene: TRBJ2-7
clone size: NA
V gene: TRBV6-5
D gene: NA
CDR3 protein: CASSYSPGWYEQYF
CDR3 DNA: TGTGCCAGCAGTTACTCTCCAGGGTGGTACGAGCAGTACTTC

J gene: TRBJ2-3
clone size: few
V gene: TRBV20-1
D gene: TRBD2
CDR3 protein: CSARPESGGTTDTQYF
CDR3 DNA: TGCAGTGCTAGACCGGAAAGCGGGGGGACCACAGATACGCAGTATTTT

J gene: TRBJ2-7
clone size: many
V gene: TRBV10-3
D gene: TRBD2
CDR3 protein: CAISESQAGGPHEQYF
CDR3 DNA: TGTGCCATCAGTGAAAGTCAAGCGGGGGGGCCCCACGAGCAGTACTTC

J gene: TRBJ1-2
clone size: few
V gene: TRBV20-1
D gene: NA
CDR3 protein: CSAWDTDYGYTF
CDR3 DNA: TGCAGTGCCTGGGACACCGACTATGGCTACACCTTC

J gene: TRBJ2-5
clone size: NA
V gene: TRBV5-5
D gene: TRBD2
CDR3 protein: CASSGTSGGVGETQYF
CDR3 DNA: TGTGCCAGCAGCGGGACTAGCGGGGGTGTCGGAGAGACCCAGTACTTC

J gene: TRBJ2-7
clone size: many
V gene: TRBV4-1
D gene: TRBD2
CDR3 protein: CASSQGLAGAYEQYF
CDR3 DNA: TGCGCCAGCAGCCAGGGCCTAGCGGGGGCCTACGAGCAGTACTTC

J gene: TRBJ1-2
clone size: few
V gene: TRBV7-9
D gene: NA
CDR3 protein: CASSSARDGNYGYTF
CDR3 DNA: TGTGCCAGCAGCTCCGCCCGGGACGGTAACTATGGCTACACCTTC

J gene: TRBJ2-7
clone size: many
V gene: TRBV10-3
D gene: NA
CDR3 protein: CAIEGDEPGQYF
CDR3 DNA: TGTGCCATCGAGGGCGACGAGCCCGGGCAGTACTTC

J gene: TRBJ2-7
clone size: few
V gene: TRBV7-2
D gene: NA
CDR3 protein: CASSPVIDYEQYF
CDR3 DNA: TGTGCCAGCTCACCGGTTATAGACTACGAGCAGTACTTC

J gene: TRBJ1-3
clone size: NA
V gene: TRBV30
D gene: NA
CDR3 protein: CASGLSSGNTIYF
CDR3 DNA: TGTGCCTCCGGTCTTAGCTCTGGAAACACCATATATTTT

J gene: TRBJ2-1
clone size: few
V gene: TRBV12-3/TRBV12-4
D gene: NA
CDR3 protein: CASTLYRGPLDEQFF
CDR3 DNA: TGTGCCAGCACCCTATACCGGGGGCCGCTGGATGAGCAGTTCTTC